A selection of T cell receptor beta chains follows, all from one sample in a study of neurological immune-mediated disorders. Each CDR3 protein gets one entry after TCRdb re-called the 5' RACE reads with MiXCR. The sample records about 59,000 distinct CDR3 sequences, approximately 25% being singletons. The material sequenced was PBMCs. The receptor source for this set is a man aged 55 to 70 with HTLV-1-associated myelopathy (HAM/TSP). CDR3s include the opening cysteine and the closing phenylalanine or tryptophan. A D gene is named only where the DNA matches it firmly. The listing skips clone size in some rows; elsewhere it reads once, few, many or a size class.

clone_size d_call j_call v_call cdr3_aa cdr3_nt
NA TRBD2 TRBJ2-3 TRBV7-9 CASSLLAGGTDTQYF TGTGCCAGCAGCTTGCTAGCGGGAGGCACAGATACGCAGTATTTT
NA NA TRBJ2-3 TRBV6-5 CASTSATGRDTQYF TGTGCCAGCACCTCCGCCACCGGGAGAGATACGCAGTATTTT
many TRBD2 TRBJ2-2 TRBV20-1 CSARTGLGYTGELFF TGCAGTGCTCGGACGGGACTAGGGTATACCGGGGAGCTGTTTTTT
many NA TRBJ2-7 TRBV28 CASSQRIRMAYEQYF TGTGCCAGCAGTCAGAGAATCAGGATGGCCTACGAGCAGTACTTC
once NA TRBJ2-2 TRBV4-1 CASSQGRRSDTGELFF TGCGCCAGCAGCCAAGGACGGCGCTCGGACACCGGGGAGCTGTTTTTT
NA NA TRBJ2-2 TRBV6-6 CASSYSGFGAGELFF NA
many NA TRBJ1-1 TRBV10-3 CATRDRQTNTEAFF TGTGCCACTCGTGATAGACAGACGAACACTGAAGCTTTCTTT
many NA TRBJ2-3 TRBV27 CASKNPFTDTQYF TGTGCCAGCAAGAACCCCTTCACAGATACGCAGTATTTT
many NA TRBJ2-3 TRBV10-1 CASSESNFLRERTDTQYF TGCGCCAGCAGTGAGTCGAATTTCTTGCGGGAACGCACAGATACGCAGTATTTT
many TRBD1 TRBJ2-7 TRBV27 CASSLSGTGVSRAYEQYF TGTGCCAGCAGTTTATCCGGGACAGGGGTATCTAGGGCCTACGAGCAGTACTTC
many NA TRBJ2-1 TRBV20-1 CSARDGGHSYTDEQFF TGCAGTGCTAGAGACGGAGGGCACTCATATACCGATGAGCAGTTCTTC
NA TRBD1 TRBJ1-5 TRBV2 CASSKGAIGQPQHF TGTGCCAGCAGCAAGGGGGCCATTGGTCAGCCCCAGCATTTT
many NA TRBJ1-2 TRBV14 CASSREEGYGYTF TGTGCCAGTAGCAGGGAGGAGGGCTATGGCTACACCTTC
many TRBD2 TRBJ2-7 TRBV7-2 CASSPTSGFVYEQYF TGTGCCAGCAGCCCGACTAGCGGGTTCGTCTACGAGCAGTACTTC
NA TRBD1 TRBJ2-2 TRBV6-4 CASKGGRDRDTGELFF TGTGCCAGCAAGGGAGGCCGGGACAGGGACACCGGGGAGCTGTTTTTT
many TRBD1 TRBJ2-5 TRBV9 CASSVVGQGTETQYF TGTGCCAGCAGCGTAGTGGGACAGGGGACCGAGACCCAGTACTTC
many NA TRBJ2-3 TRBV7-9 CASSLGTGNTDTQYF TGTGCCAGCAGCTTAGGCACGGGAAACACAGATACGCAGTATTTT
NA TRBD2 TRBJ2-2 TRBV4-2 CASSQEGLAGGTGELFF TGTGCCAGCAGCCAAGAAGGTCTAGCGGGAGGTACCGGGGAGCTGTTTTTT
many TRBD2 TRBJ2-1 TRBV2 CASRVRLAEQFF TGTGCCAGCAGGGTAAGACTAGCGGAGCAGTTCTTC